These 7 T cell receptor beta chains share one sample of origin, sequenced in a study of blood T cell repertoires in COVID-19. The repertoire was sequenced with immunoSEQ multiplex PCR; TCRdb's copy has only in-frame clones and lacks some. The sample has under 200,000 clones; approximately 80% are singletons. The sequenced material came from PBMCs or T cells enriched from blood (not recorded which). The receptors here all came from a man in his fifties who had recovered from COVID-19.

The rearrangement joins TRBV27 to TRBJ2-1; 11 bases align to TRBD2. Germline-derived CDR1 and CDR2 are MNHEY and SMNVEV (reference sequence). V was clipped by 7 bases and J by 8 bases; unmatched bases: 7. The CDR3 sequence is 14 residues long. This chain's CDR3 is CASMRLAGLDEQFF. CDR3 coding DNA: TGTGCCAGCATGAGACTAGCGGGGCTCGATGAGCAGTTCTTC.

This clone was seen only once. The chain is built from TRBV7-9 and TRBJ1-4; D not resolved. The CDR3 loop spans 17 amino acids. V was cut by 1 base and J by 0 bases, with 12 bases left in between. Looked up from germline, CDR1 is SEHNR and CDR2 is FQNEAQ (reference sequence). Here the CDR3 reads CASSLGRSGSTNEKLFF. The CDR3 DNA follows: TGTGCCAGCAGCTTAGGGAGATCGGGGTCAACTAATGAAAAACTGTTTTTT.

The V and J genes are TRBV9 and TRBJ1-2; D gene uncertain. V lost 2 bases and J lost 7, with 18 bases in between. The germline V gene has CDR1 SGDLS and CDR2 YYNGEE. The CDR3 has 15 amino acids. The CDR3 DNA reads as TGTGCCAGCAGCGTGGCCCAAGAGGGTGTCGGTGGCTACACCTTC. Its protein is CASSVAQEGVGGYTF.

J is TRBJ2-5 and V is TRBV5-4, with 10 bases fitting TRBD1. CDR1 and CDR2 (germline): SGHNT, YYREEE (reference sequence). The V gene end was trimmed by 3 bases and the J gene end by 2 bases; junction bases not matched to a gene: 1. The CDR3 consists of 14 residues. DNA of the CDR3: TGTGCCAGCAGCTGGGGACAGGGGCAAGAGACCCAGTACTTC. Its translation: CASSWGQGQETQYF.

The chain combines TRBV30 with TRBJ1-6; D remains unclear. V gave up 4 bases and J gave up 6 bases, with 22 bases separating them. The length of the CDR3 is 17 residues. The germline V gene has CDR1 GTSNPN and CDR2 SVGIG (reference sequence). As DNA, the CDR3 is TGTGCCTGGACCCGACCACCTCCACAGTCCATTAATTCACCCCTCCACTTT. This translates into CAWTRPPPQSINSPLHF. Filled out from reference TRBV30 and TRBJ1-6, the complete variable domain reads SQTIHQWPATLVQPVGSPLSLECTVEGTSNPNLYWYRQAAGRGLQLLFYSVGIGQISSEVPQNLSASRPQDRQFILSSKKLLLSDSGFYLCAWTRPPPQSINSPLHFGNGTRLTVT.

This clone was observed a handful of times. The chain uses TRBV27 and TRBJ2-3; TRBD2 agrees at 7 bases. Germline CDR1 and CDR2: MNHEY and SMNVEV (reference sequence). Trimming took 7 bases from V and 4 from J; bases not matched to a gene: 8. This CDR3 comprises 14 residues. The CDR3 DNA is TGTGCCAGCATCTGGGGTAGCGGGTCAGATACGCAGTATTTT. Its translation is CASIWGSGSDTQYF.

This chain uses TRBV5-1 with TRBJ1-3, with D uncertain. This CDR3 is built from 19 residues. Per the germline V gene, CDR1 is SGHRS and CDR2 is YFSETQ. V lost 0 bases and J 1 base, leaving 20 bases between the germline ends. The CDR3 sequence: CASSLGGSEKSRSGNTIYF. DNA of the CDR3: TGCGCCAGCAGCTTGGGCGGGTCGGAAAAAAGTCGGTCTGGAAACACCATATATTTT.